The rows below give T cell receptor beta chains drawn from one sample of a study of control samples from healthy donors and cancer patients. Repertoires were generated with immunoSEQ multiplex PCR, while TCRdb's copy carries only in-frame clones and drops some. The sample comprises around 170,000 clones, 88% of which are singletons, and approximately 4.9% rests with the top ten. The material sequenced was blood. These receptor sequences come from a woman aged 30 to 39 in good health. Each CDR3 is given with its conserved first and last residue. The D gene is left open where the match is weak.

len: 12
j_gene: TRBJ2-5
d_gene: NA
v_gene: TRBV18
CDR3aa: CASSSRKETQYF
CDR3nt: TGTGCCAGCTCGTCACGGAAGGAGACCCAGTACTTC

len: 16
j_gene: TRBJ2-3
d_gene: TRBD2
v_gene: TRBV4-1
CDR3aa: CASSRLAGQPTDTQYF
CDR3nt: TGCGCCAGCAGCCGACTAGCGGGGCAACCCACAGATACGCAGTATTTT

len: 17
j_gene: TRBJ1-1
d_gene: TRBD1
v_gene: TRBV5-5
CDR3aa: CASSDRTGTGVNTEAFF
CDR3nt: TGTGCCAGCAGCGACCGTACCGGGACAGGGGTGAACACTGAAGCTTTCTTT

len: 14
j_gene: TRBJ2-7
d_gene: TRBD2
v_gene: TRBV7-2
CDR3aa: CASKTSGSFYEQYF
CDR3nt: TGTGCCAGCAAAACTAGCGGGAGTTTCTACGAGCAGTACTTC

len: 14
j_gene: TRBJ2-6
d_gene: NA
v_gene: TRBV12-5
CDR3aa: CASGSSDRANVLTF
CDR3nt: TGTGCTAGTGGTTCCAGCGACCGGGCCAACGTCCTGACTTTC

len: 12
j_gene: TRBJ1-2
d_gene: NA
v_gene: TRBV30
CDR3aa: CAWDPSPYGYTF
CDR3nt: TGTGCCTGGGACCCAAGCCCCTATGGCTACACCTTC

len: 15
j_gene: TRBJ2-3
d_gene: TRBD1
v_gene: TRBV19
CDR3aa: CASSIGTGSTDTQYF
CDR3nt: TGTGCCAGTAGTATAGGGACAGGGTCCACAGATACGCAGTATTTT

len: 15
j_gene: TRBJ1-1
d_gene: NA
v_gene: TRBV6-5
CDR3aa: CASTPLGRMNTEAFF
CDR3nt: TGTGCCAGCACCCCACTAGGTCGGATGAACACTGAAGCTTTCTTT

len: 15
j_gene: TRBJ2-1
d_gene: TRBD2
v_gene: TRBV20-1
CDR3aa: CSASSGTSGRNEQFF
CDR3nt: TGCAGTGCGAGTTCCGGGACTAGCGGGAGGAATGAGCAGTTCTTC

len: 15
j_gene: TRBJ2-1
d_gene: TRBD2
v_gene: TRBV3-1/TRBV3-2
CDR3aa: CASSQAPGGYNEQFF
CDR3nt: TGTGCCAGCAGCCAAGCGCCCGGGGGGTACAATGAGCAGTTCTTC

len: 16
j_gene: TRBJ1-2
d_gene: NA
v_gene: TRBV19
CDR3aa: CASSTNRAGVSDGYTF
CDR3nt: TGTGCCAGTAGTACCAACCGCGCAGGGGTTTCGGATGGCTACACCTTC

len: 15
j_gene: TRBJ2-1
d_gene: TRBD2
v_gene: TRBV19
CDR3aa: CASSSSGGALNEQFF
CDR3nt: TGTGCCAGTAGCAGTAGCGGGGGGGCGCTCAATGAGCAGTTCTTC

len: 15
j_gene: TRBJ1-1
d_gene: TRBD1
v_gene: TRBV19
CDR3aa: CASSASQGENTEAFF
CDR3nt: TGTGCCAGTAGTGCCTCCCAGGGGGAAAACACTGAAGCTTTCTTT

len: 12
j_gene: TRBJ1-3
d_gene: NA
v_gene: TRBV6-5
CDR3aa: CAAKGSGNTIYF
CDR3nt: TGTGCCGCGAAGGGCTCTGGAAACACCATATATTTT

len: 12
j_gene: TRBJ1-5
d_gene: NA
v_gene: TRBV6-5
CDR3aa: CASRTGSQPQHF
CDR3nt: TGTGCCAGCAGGACCGGTAGTCAGCCCCAGCATTTT

len: 18
j_gene: TRBJ2-1
d_gene: NA
v_gene: TRBV13
CDR3aa: CASSVHDLEGVRGGEQFF
CDR3nt: TGTGCCAGCAGCGTTCACGACCTAGAGGGAGTGAGAGGTGGTGAGCAGTTCTTC